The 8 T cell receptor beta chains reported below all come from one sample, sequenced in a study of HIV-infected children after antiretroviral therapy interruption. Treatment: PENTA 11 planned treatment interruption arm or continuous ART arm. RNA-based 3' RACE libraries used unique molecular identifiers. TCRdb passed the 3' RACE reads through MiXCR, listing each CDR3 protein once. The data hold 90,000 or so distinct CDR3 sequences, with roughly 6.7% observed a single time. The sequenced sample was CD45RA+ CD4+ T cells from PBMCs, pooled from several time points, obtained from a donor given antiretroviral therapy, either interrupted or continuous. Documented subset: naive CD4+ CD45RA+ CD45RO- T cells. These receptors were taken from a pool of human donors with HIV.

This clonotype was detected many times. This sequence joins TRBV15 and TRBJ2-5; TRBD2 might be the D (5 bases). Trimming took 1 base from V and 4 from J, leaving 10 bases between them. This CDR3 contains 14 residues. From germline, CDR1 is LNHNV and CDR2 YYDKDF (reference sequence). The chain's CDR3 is CATSRVGGRETQYF. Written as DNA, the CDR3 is TGTGCCACCAGCAGAGTAGGAGGAAGAGAGACCCAGTACTTC.

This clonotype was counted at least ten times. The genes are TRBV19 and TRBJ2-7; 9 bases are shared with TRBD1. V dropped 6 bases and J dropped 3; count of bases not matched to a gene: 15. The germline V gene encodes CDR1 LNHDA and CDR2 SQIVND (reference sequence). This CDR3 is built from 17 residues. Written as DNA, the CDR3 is TGTGCCAGTAGCTCATACGAGACAGGGGGGTTCGGCTACGAGCAGTACTTC. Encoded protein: CASSSYETGGFGYEQYF. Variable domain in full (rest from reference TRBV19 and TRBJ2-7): DGGITQSPKYLFRKEGQNVTLSCEQNLNHDAMYWYRQDPGQGLRLIYYSQIVNDFQKGDIAEGYSVSREKKESFPLTVTSAQKNPTAFYLCASSSYETGGFGYEQYFGPGTRLTVT.

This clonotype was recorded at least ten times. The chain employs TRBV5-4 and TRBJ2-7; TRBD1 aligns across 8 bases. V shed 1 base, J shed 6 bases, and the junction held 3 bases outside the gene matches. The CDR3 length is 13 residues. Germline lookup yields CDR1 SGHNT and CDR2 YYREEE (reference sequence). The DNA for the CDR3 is TGTGCCAGCAGCTTGACAGGGGGAGGCGAGCAGTACTTC. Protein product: CASSLTGGGEQYF.

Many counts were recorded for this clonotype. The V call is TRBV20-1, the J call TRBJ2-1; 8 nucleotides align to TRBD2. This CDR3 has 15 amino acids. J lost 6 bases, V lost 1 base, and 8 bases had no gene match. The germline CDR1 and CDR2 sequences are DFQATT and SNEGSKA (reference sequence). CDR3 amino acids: CSARGPGTRINEQFF. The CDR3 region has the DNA TGCAGTGCTAGAGGACCCGGGACTAGGATCAATGAGCAGTTCTTC.

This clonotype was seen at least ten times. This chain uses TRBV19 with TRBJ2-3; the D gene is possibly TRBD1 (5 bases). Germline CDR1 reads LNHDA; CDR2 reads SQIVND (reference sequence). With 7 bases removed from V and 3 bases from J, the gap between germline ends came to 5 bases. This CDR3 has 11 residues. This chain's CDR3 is CASTGTDTQYF. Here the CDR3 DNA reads TGTGCCAGTACAGGGACAGATACGCAGTATTTT.

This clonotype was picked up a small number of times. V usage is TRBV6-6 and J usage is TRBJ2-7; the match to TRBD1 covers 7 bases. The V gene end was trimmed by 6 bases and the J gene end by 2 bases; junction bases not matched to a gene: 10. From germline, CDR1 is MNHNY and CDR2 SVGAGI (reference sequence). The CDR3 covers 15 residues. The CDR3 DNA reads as TGTGCCAGCAGGGGAACCGGGACAGCTACCTACGAGCAGTACTTC. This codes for CASRGTGTATYEQYF.

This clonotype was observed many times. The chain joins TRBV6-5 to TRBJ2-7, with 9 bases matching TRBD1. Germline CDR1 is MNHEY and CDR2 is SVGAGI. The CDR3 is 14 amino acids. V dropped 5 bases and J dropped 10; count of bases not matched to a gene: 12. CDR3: CASSDAGTGNEQYF. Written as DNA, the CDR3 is TGTGCCAGCAGTGATGCGGGGACAGGGAATGAACAGTACTTC.

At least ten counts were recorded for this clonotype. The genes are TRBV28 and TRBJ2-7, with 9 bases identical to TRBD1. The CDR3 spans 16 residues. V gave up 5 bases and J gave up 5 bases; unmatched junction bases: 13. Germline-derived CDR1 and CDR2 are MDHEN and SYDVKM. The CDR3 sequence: CASSPPPGQGLNEQYF. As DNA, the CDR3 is TGTGCCAGCAGTCCTCCTCCGGGACAGGGTCTAAACGAGCAGTACTTC.